Sequencing of this T cell receptor (beta chain) was carried out in a study of T-cell reconstitution after alpha-beta-depleted transplantation in children. Unique molecular identifiers were built into the TCRbeta library. MiXCR, applied by TCRdb to the PCR reads, yields one record per CDR3 protein. The sample has over 550,000 distinct CDR3 sequences; over 9.5% are singletons. V lost 1 base, J lost 2 bases, and 13 bases lay in between. CDR1 SQVTM and CDR2 ANQGSEA come from the germline V gene. CDR3 size: 15 residues. The TCR sequence derives from a human donor who donated a stem cell graft to a child with acute myeloid leukemia. The chain employs TRBV29-1 and TRBJ2-3; D may match TRBD1 or TRBD2 (5 bases each). The sample was PBMCs from the stem cell graft donor, taken from the stem cell graft. The CDR3 loop reads CSVEGGLGPTDTQYF. The CDR3 nucleotides are TGCAGCGTTGAAGGAGGGTTGGGGCCCACAGATACGCAGTATTTT.